The 15 T cell receptor beta chains listed next were all sequenced from one sample in a study of response to subunit inactivated influenza vaccine. In TCRdb, the RT-PCR reads were re-called with MiXCR into one record per CDR3 protein. The sample lists about 180,000 distinct CDR3 sequences, around 9% occurring once. This specimen was non-naive T cells sorted from PBMCs, taken on the day of vaccination. All receptors come from a man in his forties or fifties who received an inactivated influenza vaccine.

The chain couples TRBV11-3 to TRBJ2-7; D possibly corresponds to TRBD2 (6 bases). The CDR3 is 14 residues long. Trimming stripped 2 bases from V and 1 base from J, with 9 bases between. The V gene's germline CDR1 is SGHNT and CDR2 YENEEA. The CDR3 reads CASSLRGTSYEQYF. The DNA of the CDR3 is TGTGCCAGCAGCTTACGGGGGACTTCCTACGAGCAGTACTTC.

With respect to this clonotype: This may be a read error: a much more frequent sequence differs by one nucleotide. V gene TRBV10-3 combines with J gene TRBJ2-2; 13 bases map to TRBD2. Germline-derived CDR1 and CDR2 are ENHRY and SYGVKD. The CDR3 is 17 residues long. The chain's CDR3 is CAISERLAGGGTGELIF. The CDR3 bases are TGTGCCATCAGTGAGCGACTAGCGGGAGGCGGCACCGGGGAGCTGATTTTT.

Worth noting for this clonotype: Relative to the germline gene, one junction end is altered; a read error may explain this. The V gene is TRBV4-2, the J gene TRBJ1-5, with D unresolved. Germline values: CDR1 LGHNA, CDR2 YNFKEQ. The CDR3 loop spans 12 amino acids. CDR3: CAISPGGQPQHF. CDR3 DNA: TGTGCCATCAGCCCTGGCGGGCAGCCCCAGCATTTT.

This chain connects TRBV7-9 to TRBJ1-1; 7 nucleotides align to TRBD1. The CDR3 extends over 15 amino acids. Looked up from germline, CDR1 is SEHNR and CDR2 is FQNEAQ (reference sequence). J lost 4 bases, V lost 5 bases, and 10 bases had no gene match. The CDR3 DNA reads as TGTGCCAGCAGCCGTCGAGGGGGCGCGGGCACTGAAGCTTTCTTT. It encodes CASSRRGGAGTEAFF.

This clonotype was detected many times. V is TRBV7-2 and J is TRBJ2-3; TRBD2 matches 10 bases. The CDR3 consists of 15 residues. V lost 0 bases and J lost 11; bases outside the gene matches: 8. Per germline, CDR1 SGHTA and CDR2 FQGNSA. The CDR3 sequence is CASSLAPASGGRQYF. CDR3 in DNA: TGTGCCAGCAGCTTAGCCCCGGCTAGCGGGGGCAGGCAGTATTTT.

This clonotype occurred a few times. The chain couples TRBV2 to TRBJ2-7; the D is unclear. V was trimmed by 7 bases and J by 12 bases, leaving 16 bases between them. Germline V gene sequence: CDR1 SNHLY, CDR2 FYNNEI. The CDR3 is 11 amino acids. The CDR3 spells CASKDPGSGYF. CDR3 sequence (DNA): TGTGCCAGCAAGGACCCCGGTTCGGGGTACTTC.

This clonotype has just a few counts. The DNA for the CDR3 is TGTGCCAGCAGCCAAAGCATGGCTGGTATTCAAGAGACCCAGTACTTC. Its protein is CASSQSMAGIQETQYF. The chain links TRBV3-1 to TRBJ2-5; D is undetermined. Germline-derived CDR1 and CDR2 are LGHDT and YNNKEL (reference sequence). There are 16 residues in the CDR3. The V and J ends lost 2 bases and 2 bases respectively, with 15 bases between them.

In its sample, this clonotype was seen a few times. V is TRBV7-2 and J is TRBJ1-1; D is unresolved. The CDR3 is 14 residues long. Between the trimmed V and J ends, which lost 2 bases and 1 base, there was a span of 8 bases. CDR1 and CDR2 from the germline V gene are SGHTA and FQGNSA. The CDR3 here is CASSLHAGNTEAFF. The CDR3 DNA follows: TGTGCCAGCAGCTTACATGCGGGGAACACTGAAGCTTTCTTT.

The chain recombines TRBV30 with TRBJ2-7; D ambiguous. CDR1 GTSNPN and CDR2 SVGIG come from the germline V gene (reference sequence). There are 11 residues in the CDR3. V dropped 1 base and J dropped 2 bases, with 3 bases sitting between them. CDR3 DNA sequence: TGTGCCTGGAGTGGGGCCTACGAGCAGTACTTC. Protein sequence: CAWSGAYEQYF.

This clonotype was observed at least ten times. CDR3 coding DNA: TGTGCCAGCAGATCCGACCCCACTCGATCCTACGAGCAGTACTTC. It is translated as CASRSDPTRSYEQYF. The gene calls are TRBV28 and TRBJ2-7; D is undetermined. Germline CDR1 and CDR2: MDHEN and SYDVKM. Between the trimmed V and J ends, which lost 6 bases and 1 base, there was a span of 16 bases. The CDR3 is 15 residues long.

The chain recombines TRBV20-1 with TRBJ1-2, with unresolved D. Trimming removed 5 bases at V and 0 bases at J, with 13 bases between. CDR1 and CDR2 from the germline V gene are DFQATT and SNEGSKA (reference sequence). The CDR3 has 14 residues. The DNA for the CDR3 is TGCAGTGCTGATATTCGCGGAACTAACTATGGCTACACCTTC. Protein product: CSADIRGTNYGYTF.

The V gene is TRBV7-6, the J gene TRBJ2-1; TRBD2 matches 10 bases. The CDR3 length is 20 residues. The germline CDR1 and CDR2 sequences are SGHVS and FNYEAQ. V lost 5 bases and J lost 0; bases outside the gene matches: 16. The CDR3 nucleotides read TGTGCCAGCAGCGGGCGGGTCCTAGCGGGGGTCAGAAGCTCCTACAATGAGCAGTTCTTC. Translated: CASSGRVLAGVRSSYNEQFF.

A few counts support this clonotype. The genes are TRBV7-2 and TRBJ2-7, with unresolved D. The germline V gene has CDR1 SGHTA and CDR2 FQGNSA. The CDR3 length is 13 residues. The germline V and J ends were trimmed by 0 bases and 4 bases, with 7 bases remaining between them. Here the CDR3 reads CASSLATLYEQYF. The CDR3 DNA reads as TGTGCCAGCAGCTTAGCGACGTTGTACGAGCAGTACTTC.

The rearrangement uses TRBV3-1 and TRBJ2-5; 10 bases are a match to TRBD2. Germline CDR1 and CDR2: LGHDT and YNNKEL (reference sequence). CDR3 length: 17 residues. V trimming: 4 bases; J trimming: 2 bases; junction bases outside the gene matches: 10. CDR3 nucleotide sequence: TGTGCCAGCAGCCGAACAACCGGGACTAGCGTACAAGAGACCCAGTACTTC. Its translation: CASSRTTGTSVQETQYF.

The table lists this clonotype with a few counts. The J gene is TRBJ2-1, the V gene TRBV29-1, with 14 bases that match TRBD2. The CDR3 is 16 residues long. J gave up 4 bases and V 6 bases, and 8 bases lay outside the gene matches. CDR1 is SQVTM, CDR2 ANQGSEA, per germline. The CDR3 reads CSVVGLAGGAYNEQFF. The CDR3 DNA reads TGCAGCGTCGTCGGACTAGCGGGGGGCGCATACAATGAGCAGTTCTTC.